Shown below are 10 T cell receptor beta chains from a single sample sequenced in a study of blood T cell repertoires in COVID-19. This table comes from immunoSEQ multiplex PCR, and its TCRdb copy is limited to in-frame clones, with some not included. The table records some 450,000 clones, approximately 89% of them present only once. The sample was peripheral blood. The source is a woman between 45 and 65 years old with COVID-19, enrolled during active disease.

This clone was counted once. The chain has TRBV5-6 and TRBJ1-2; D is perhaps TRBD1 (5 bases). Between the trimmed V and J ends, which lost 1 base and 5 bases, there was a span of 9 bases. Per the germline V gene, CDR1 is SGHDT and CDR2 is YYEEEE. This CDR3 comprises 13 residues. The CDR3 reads CASSLSGGYGYTF. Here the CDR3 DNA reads TGTGCCAGCAGCTTGTCCGGGGGATATGGCTACACCTTC.

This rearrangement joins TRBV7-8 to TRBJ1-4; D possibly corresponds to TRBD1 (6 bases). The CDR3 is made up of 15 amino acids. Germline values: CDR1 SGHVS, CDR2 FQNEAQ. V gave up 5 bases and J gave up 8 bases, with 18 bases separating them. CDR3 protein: CASSGRGGQREKLFF. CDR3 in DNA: TGTGCCAGCAGCGGGAGGGGAGGACAGAGGGAAAAACTGTTTTTT.

This CDR3 is CASSLAGSGGYTF. For the CDR3, the DNA is TGTGCCAGCAGTTTAGCAGGGTCGGGTGGCTACACCTTC. The chain joins TRBV27 to TRBJ1-2, with TRBD1 as a possible D gene (5 bases). The CDR3 spans 13 residues. Looked up from germline, CDR1 is MNHEY and CDR2 is SMNVEV (reference sequence). With 2 bases removed from V and 7 bases from J, the gap between germline ends came to 11 bases.

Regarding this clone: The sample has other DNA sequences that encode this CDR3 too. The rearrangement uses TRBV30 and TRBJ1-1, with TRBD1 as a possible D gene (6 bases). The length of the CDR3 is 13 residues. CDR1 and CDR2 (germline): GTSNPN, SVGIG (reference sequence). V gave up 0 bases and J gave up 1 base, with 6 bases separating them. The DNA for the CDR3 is TGTGCCTGGAGTGTAGGGGGGAACACTGAAGCTTTCTTT. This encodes CAWSVGGNTEAFF.

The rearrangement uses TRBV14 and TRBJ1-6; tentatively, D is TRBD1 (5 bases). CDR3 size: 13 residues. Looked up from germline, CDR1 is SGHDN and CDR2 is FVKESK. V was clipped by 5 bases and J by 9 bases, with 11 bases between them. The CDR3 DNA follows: TGTGCCAGCAGCTTGGTGCAGGGTTCACCCCTCCACTTT. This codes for CASSLVQGSPLHF.

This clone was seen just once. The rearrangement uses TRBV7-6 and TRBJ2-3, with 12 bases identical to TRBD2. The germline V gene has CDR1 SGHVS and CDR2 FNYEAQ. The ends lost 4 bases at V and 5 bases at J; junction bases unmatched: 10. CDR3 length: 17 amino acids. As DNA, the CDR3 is TGTGCCAGCAGCTCAACCGCTAGCGGGGGGGCCAGAGATACGCAGTATTTT. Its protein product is CASSSTASGGARDTQYF. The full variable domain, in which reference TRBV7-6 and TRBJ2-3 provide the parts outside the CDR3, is GAGVSQSPRYKVTKRGQDVALRCDPISGHVSLYWYRQALGQGPEFLTYFNYEAQQDKSGLPNDRFSAERPEGSISTLTIQRTEQRDSAMYRCASSSTASGGARDTQYFGPGTRLTVL.

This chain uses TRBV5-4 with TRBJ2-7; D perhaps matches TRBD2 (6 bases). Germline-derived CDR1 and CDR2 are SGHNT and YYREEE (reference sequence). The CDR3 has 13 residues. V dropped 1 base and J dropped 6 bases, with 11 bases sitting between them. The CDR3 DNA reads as TGTGCCAGCAGCTTGAGTGCGGGGCCCGAGCAGTACTTC. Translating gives CASSLSAGPEQYF.

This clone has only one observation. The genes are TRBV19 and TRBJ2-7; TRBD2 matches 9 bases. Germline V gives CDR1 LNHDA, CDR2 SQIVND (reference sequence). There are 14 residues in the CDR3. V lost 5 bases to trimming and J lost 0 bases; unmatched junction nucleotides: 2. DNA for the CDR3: TGTGCCAGTAGTGGAGCGGGGGGCTCCTACGAGCAGTACTTC. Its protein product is CASSGAGGSYEQYF.

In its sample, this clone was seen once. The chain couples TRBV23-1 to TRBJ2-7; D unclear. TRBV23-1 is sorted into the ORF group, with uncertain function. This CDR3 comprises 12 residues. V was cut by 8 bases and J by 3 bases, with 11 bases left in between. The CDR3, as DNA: TGCGCCAGCCATCGGAGTCACTACGAGCAGTACTTC. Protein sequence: CASHRSHYEQYF.

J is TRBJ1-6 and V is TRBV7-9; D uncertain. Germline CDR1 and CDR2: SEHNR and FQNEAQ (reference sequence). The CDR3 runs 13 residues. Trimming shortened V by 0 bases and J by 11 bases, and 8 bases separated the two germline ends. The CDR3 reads CASSLADTTPLHF. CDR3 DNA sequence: TGTGCCAGCAGCTTAGCTGACACCACACCCCTCCACTTT.